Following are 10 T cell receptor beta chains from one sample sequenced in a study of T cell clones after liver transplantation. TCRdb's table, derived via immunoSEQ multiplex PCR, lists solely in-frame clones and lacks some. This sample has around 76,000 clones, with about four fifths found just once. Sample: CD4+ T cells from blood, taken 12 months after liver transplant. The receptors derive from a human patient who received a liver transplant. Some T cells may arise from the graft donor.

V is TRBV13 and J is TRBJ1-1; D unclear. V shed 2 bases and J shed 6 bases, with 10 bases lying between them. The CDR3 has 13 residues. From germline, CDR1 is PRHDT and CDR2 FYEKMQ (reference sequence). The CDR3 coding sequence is TGTGCCAGCAGCTTAAAGTGGGTCCCTGAAGCTTTCTTT. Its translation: CASSLKWVPEAFF.

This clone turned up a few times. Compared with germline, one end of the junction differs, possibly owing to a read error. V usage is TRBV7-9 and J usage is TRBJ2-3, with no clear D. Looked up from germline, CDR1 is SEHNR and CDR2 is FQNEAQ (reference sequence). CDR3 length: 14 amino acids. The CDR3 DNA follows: TGTGCCAGCAGCTTAGCGGGTAGCATAGATACGCAGTATTTT. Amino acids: CASSLAGSIDTQYF.

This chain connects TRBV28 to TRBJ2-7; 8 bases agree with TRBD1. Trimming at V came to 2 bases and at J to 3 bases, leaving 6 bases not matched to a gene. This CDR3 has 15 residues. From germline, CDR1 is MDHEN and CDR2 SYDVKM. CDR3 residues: CASSLRAGGGYEQYF. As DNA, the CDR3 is TGTGCCAGCAGTTTACGGGCAGGGGGCGGCTACGAGCAGTACTTC. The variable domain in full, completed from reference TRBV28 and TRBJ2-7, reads DVKVTQSSRYLVKRTGEKVFLECVQDMDHENMFWYRQDPGLGLRLIYFSYDVKMKEKGDIPEGYSVSREKKERFSLILESASTNQTSMYLCASSLRAGGGYEQYFGPGTRLTVT.

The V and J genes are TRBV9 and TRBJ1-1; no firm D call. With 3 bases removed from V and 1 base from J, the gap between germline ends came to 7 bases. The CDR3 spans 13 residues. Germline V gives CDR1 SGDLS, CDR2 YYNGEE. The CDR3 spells CASSATRNTEAFF. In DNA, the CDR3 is TGTGCCAGCAGCGCTACAAGGAACACTGAAGCTTTCTTT.

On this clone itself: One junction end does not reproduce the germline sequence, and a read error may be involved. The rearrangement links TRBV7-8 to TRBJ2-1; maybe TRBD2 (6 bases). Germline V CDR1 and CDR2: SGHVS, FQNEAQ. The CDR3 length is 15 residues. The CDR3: CASSLSRDSYNAQFF. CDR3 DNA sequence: TGTGCCAGCAGCTTAAGTCGGGACTCATACAATGCGCAGTTCTTC.

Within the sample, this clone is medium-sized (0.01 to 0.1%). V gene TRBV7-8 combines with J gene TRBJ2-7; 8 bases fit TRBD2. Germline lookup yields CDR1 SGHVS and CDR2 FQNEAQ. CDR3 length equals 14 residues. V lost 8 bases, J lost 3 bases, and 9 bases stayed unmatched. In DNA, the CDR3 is TGTGCCAGCCGCCCAGCGGGAGTGAACTACGAGCAGTACTTC. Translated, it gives CASRPAGVNYEQYF.

The CDR3 region is CASSGHASGYTF. CDR3 DNA: TGTGCCAGCAGCGGACATGCGAGTGGCTACACCTTC. The V gene is TRBV7-2, the J gene TRBJ1-2, with a weak D call TRBD1 (5 bases). The ends were cut back, 5 bases at V and 7 bases at J, with 11 bases in the middle. Germline-derived CDR1 and CDR2 are SGHTA and FQGNSA. This CDR3 spans 12 amino acids. Full variable domain (missing parts from reference TRBV7-2 and TRBJ1-2): GAGVSQSPSNKVTEKGKDVELRCDPISGHTALYWYRQSLGQGLEFLIYFQGNSAPDKSGLPSDRFSAERTGGSVSTLTIQRTQQEDSAVYLCASSGHASGYTFGSGTRLTVV.

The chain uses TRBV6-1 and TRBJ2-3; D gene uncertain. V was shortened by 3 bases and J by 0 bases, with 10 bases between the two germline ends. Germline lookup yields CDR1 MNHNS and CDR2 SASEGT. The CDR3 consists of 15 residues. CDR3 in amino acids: CASSEVAYSTDTQYF. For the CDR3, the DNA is TGTGCCAGCAGTGAGGTGGCCTATAGCACAGATACGCAGTATTTT.

The CDR3 DNA is TGCGCCAGCAGCACAACCGGGACAGGGGGTTGGCAGTACTTC. Residues: CASSTTGTGGWQYF. V is TRBV5-1 and J is TRBJ2-7; 11 bases are shared with TRBD1. Germline V gene lookup returns CDR1 SGHRS and CDR2 YFSETQ. The V segment lost 4 bases and the J segment 9 bases; nucleotides outside the gene matches: 9. The CDR3 covers 14 residues. The full variable domain, rest sourced from reference TRBV5-1 and TRBJ2-7, is KAGVTQTPRYLIKTRGQQVTLSCSPISGHRSVSWYQQTPGQGLQFLFEYFSETQRNKGNFPGRFSGRQFSNSRSEMNVSTLELGDSALYLCASSTTGTGGWQYFGPGTRLTVT.

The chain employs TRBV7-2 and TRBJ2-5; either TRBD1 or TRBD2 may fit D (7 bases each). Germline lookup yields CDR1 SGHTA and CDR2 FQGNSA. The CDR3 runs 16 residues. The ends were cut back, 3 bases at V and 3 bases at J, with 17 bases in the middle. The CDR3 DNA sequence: TGTGCCAGCAGCTTGCGGCTATCAGGGGGGGAAGAGACCCAGTACTTC. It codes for CASSLRLSGGEETQYF.